This record concerns one TCR beta chain sequence. Its antigen is not identified. It may be a read error: a sequence one base away is much more abundant. These data come from a study of tumor-infiltrating lymphocytes in primary liver carcinoma. Whole-study findings and limits: Relative to blood, tumors carried a significantly larger fraction of the repertoire in their top 250 clones (p = 0.039).

TCR beta cDNA was prepared out of approximately 500 ng total RNA by means of a constant-region primer. Generation of the TCR beta libraries relied on three nested multiplex PCR rounds using slightly modified ARM-PCR. It was with TRBV1-TRBV30 forward primers and a C-beta reverse primer that the first two PCR rounds were run, at roughly 11 cycles each. TCRdb redid the calling of the multiplex PCR reads with MiXCR, one entry per CDR3 protein. The table includes about 310,000 distinct CDR3 sequences, more than 55% detected once. The CDR3 extends over 14 amino acids. Germline assignment: CDR1 SQVTM and CDR2 ANQGSEA. Unsorted whole blood supplied the blood RNA, and germline DNA was isolated too.

The chain combines TRBV29-1 with TRBJ2-1, with D unresolved. The material sequenced was peripheral blood. The sequence derives from a woman in her twenties or thirties with primary liver carcinoma and hepatitis B virus infection. The CDR3: CSVETASSCNEQFF. CDR3 nucleotides: TGCAGCGTTGAGACGGCGAGCTCCTGCAATGAGCAGTTCTTC.